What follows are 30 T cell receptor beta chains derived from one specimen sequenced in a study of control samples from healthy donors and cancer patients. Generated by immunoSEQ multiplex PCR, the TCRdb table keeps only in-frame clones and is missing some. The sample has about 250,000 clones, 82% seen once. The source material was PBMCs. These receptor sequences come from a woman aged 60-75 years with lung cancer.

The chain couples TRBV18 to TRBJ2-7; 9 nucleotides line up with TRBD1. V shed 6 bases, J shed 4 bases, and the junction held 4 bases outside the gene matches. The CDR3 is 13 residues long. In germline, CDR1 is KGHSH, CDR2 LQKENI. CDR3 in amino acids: CASSRGQGYEQYF. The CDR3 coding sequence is TGTGCCAGCTCGCGAGGACAGGGGTACGAGCAGTACTTC.

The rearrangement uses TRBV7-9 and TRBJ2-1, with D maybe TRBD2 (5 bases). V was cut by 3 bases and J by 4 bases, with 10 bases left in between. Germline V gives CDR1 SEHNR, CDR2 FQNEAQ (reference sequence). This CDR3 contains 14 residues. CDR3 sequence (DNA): TGTGCCAGCAGCTTGAGCGGCCCTTACAATGAGCAGTTCTTC. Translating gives CASSLSGPYNEQFF.

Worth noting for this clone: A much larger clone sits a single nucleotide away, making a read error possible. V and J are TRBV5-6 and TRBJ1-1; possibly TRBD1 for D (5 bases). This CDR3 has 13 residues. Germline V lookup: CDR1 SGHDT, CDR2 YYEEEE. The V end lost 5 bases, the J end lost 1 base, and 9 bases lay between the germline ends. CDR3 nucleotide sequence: TGTGCCAGCAGGCCTACAGGGAACACTGAAGCTTTCTTT. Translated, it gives CASRPTGNTEAFF.

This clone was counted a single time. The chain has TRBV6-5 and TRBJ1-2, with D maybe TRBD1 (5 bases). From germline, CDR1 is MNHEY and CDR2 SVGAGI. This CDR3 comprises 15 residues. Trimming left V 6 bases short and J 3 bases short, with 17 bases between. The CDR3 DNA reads TGTGCCAGCAGCACGTCTGGGGGGACCCACTATGGCTACACCTTC. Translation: CASSTSGGTHYGYTF.

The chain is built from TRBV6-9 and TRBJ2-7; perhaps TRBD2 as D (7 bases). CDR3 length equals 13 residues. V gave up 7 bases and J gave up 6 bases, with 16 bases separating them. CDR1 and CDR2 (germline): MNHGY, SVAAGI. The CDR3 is CASTLGGRGEQYF. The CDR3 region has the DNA TGTGCCAGCACCCTAGGGGGGAGGGGCGAGCAGTACTTC.

The DNA of the CDR3 is TGTGCCAGAAGCTTATCGGGCAGGGGGCACGGGGAGCTGTTTTTT. Its translation is CARSLSGRGHGELFF. This rearrangement joins TRBV5-3 to TRBJ2-2; 8 nucleotides line up with TRBD1. TRBV5-3 is noted as an ORF with a role that remains uncertain. The CDR3 totals 15 residues. Trimming removed 2 bases from V and 7 bases from J; junction bases left unmatched: 7.

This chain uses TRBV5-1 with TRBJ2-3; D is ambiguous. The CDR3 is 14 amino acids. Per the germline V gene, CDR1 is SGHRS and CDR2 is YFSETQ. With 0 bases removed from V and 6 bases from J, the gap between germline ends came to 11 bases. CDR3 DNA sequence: TGCGCCAGCAGCTTGGAGGCCCTGAGGGATACGCAGTATTTT. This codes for CASSLEALRDTQYF.

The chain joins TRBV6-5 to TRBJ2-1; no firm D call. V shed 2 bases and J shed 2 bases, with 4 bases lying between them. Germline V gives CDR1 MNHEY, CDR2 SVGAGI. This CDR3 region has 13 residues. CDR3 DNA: TGTGCCAGCAGTTACGACGCCTACAATGAGCAGTTCTTC. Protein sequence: CASSYDAYNEQFF.

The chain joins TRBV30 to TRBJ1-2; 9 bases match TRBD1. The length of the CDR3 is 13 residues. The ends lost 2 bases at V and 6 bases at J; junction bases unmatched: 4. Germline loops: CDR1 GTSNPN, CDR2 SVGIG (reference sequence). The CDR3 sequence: CAWSRDRADGYTF. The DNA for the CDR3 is TGTGCCTGGAGTAGGGACAGGGCAGATGGCTACACCTTC.

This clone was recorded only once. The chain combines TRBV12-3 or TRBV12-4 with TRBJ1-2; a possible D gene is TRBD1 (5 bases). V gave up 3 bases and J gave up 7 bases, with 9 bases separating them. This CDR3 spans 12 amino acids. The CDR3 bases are TGTGCCAGCAGTTTTCCCCAGGGTGGCTACACCTTC. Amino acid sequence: CASSFPQGGYTF.

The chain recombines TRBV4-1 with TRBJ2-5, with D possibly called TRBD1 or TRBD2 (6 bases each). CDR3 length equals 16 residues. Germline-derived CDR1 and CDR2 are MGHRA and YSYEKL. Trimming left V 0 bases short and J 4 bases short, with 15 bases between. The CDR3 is CASSQDTGARGETQYF. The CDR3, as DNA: TGCGCCAGCAGCCAAGATACGGGGGCCCGGGGAGAGACCCAGTACTTC.

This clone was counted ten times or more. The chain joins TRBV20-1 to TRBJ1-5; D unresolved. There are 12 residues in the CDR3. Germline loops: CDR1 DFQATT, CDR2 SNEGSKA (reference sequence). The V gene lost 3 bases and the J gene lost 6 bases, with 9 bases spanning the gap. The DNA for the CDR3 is TGCAGTGCTAGTCGACGTGGTCAGCCCCAGCATTTT. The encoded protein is CSASRRGQPQHF.

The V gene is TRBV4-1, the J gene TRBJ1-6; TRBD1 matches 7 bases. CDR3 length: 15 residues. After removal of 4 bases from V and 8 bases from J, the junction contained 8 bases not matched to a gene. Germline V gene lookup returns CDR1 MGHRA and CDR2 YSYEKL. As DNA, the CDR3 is TGCGCCAGCAGCCTGCGGGCAGGGGGTTATTCACCCCTCCACTTT. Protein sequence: CASSLRAGGYSPLHF.

The CDR3 loop is CASRILADTQYF. For the CDR3, the DNA is TGTGCCAGCAGGATACTAGCTGATACGCAGTATTTT. This chain uses TRBV2 with TRBJ2-3; maybe TRBD2 (6 bases). The V end lost 6 bases, the J end lost 6 bases, and 10 bases lay between the germline ends. Per the germline V gene, CDR1 is SNHLY and CDR2 is FYNNEI. This CDR3 spans 12 amino acids.

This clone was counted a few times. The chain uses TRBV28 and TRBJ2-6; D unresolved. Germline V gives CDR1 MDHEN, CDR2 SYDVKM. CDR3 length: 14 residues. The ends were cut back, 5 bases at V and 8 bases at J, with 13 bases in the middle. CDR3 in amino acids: CASSPRPVPNVLTF. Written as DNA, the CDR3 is TGTGCCAGCAGTCCCCGCCCGGTTCCCAACGTCCTGACTTTC.

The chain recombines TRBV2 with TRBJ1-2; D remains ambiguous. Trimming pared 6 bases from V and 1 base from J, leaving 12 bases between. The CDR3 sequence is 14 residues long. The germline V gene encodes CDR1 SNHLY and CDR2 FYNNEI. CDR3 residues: CASSPGTLNYGYTF. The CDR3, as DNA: TGTGCCAGCAGCCCGGGAACTCTTAACTATGGCTACACCTTC.

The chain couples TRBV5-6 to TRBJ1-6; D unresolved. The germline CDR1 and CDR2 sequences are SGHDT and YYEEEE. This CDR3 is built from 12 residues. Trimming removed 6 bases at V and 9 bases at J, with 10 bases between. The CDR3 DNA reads TGTGCCAGCACCACGACCTTTTCACCCCTCCACTTT. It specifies CASTTTFSPLHF.

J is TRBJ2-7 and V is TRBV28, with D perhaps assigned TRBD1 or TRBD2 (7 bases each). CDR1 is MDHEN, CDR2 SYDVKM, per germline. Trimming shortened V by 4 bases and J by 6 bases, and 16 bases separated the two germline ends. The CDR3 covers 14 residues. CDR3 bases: TGTGCCAGCAGTTCCGGCACAGGGGAGGGCGAGCAGTACTTC. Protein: CASSSGTGEGEQYF.

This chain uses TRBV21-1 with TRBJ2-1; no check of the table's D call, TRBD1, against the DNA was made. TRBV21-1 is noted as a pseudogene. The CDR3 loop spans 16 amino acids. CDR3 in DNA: TGTGCCAGCAGCGCACCGCGACAGGGTTGGATCAATGAGCAGTTCTTC. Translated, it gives CASSAPRQGWINEQFF.

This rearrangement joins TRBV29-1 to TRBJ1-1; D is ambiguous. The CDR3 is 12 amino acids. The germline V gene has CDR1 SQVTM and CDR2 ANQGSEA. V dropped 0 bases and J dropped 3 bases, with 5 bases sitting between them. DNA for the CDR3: TGCAGCGTTGAAGAGGGGTACACTGAAGCTTTCTTT. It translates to CSVEEGYTEAFF.

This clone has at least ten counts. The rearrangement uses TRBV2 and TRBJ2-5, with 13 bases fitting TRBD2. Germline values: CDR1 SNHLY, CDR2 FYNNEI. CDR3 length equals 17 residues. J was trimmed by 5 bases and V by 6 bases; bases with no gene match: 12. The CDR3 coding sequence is TGTGCCAGCAGACCGGGACTAGCGGGAAGGGTTACGGAGACCCAGTACTTC. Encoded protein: CASRPGLAGRVTETQYF.

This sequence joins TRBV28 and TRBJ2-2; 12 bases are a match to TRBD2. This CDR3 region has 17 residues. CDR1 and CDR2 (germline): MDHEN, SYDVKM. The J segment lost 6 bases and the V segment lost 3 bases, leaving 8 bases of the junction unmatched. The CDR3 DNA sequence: TGTGCCAGCAGTTTCTCGGCTAGCGGGAGGGAAGCCGGGGAGCTGTTTTTT. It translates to CASSFSASGREAGELFF.

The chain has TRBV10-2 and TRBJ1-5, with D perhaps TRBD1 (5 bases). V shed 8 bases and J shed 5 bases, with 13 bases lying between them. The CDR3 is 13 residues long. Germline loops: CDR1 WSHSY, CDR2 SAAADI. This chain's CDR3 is CASLSGVDQPQHF. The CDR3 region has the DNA TGCGCCAGCTTGTCGGGGGTTGATCAGCCCCAGCATTTT.

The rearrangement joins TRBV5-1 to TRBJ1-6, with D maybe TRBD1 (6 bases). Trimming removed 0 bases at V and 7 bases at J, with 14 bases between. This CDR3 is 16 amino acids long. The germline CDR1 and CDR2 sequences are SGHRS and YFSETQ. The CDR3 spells CASSLARQEFNSPLHF. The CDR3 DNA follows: TGCGCCAGCAGCTTGGCTCGACAGGAATTCAATTCACCCCTCCACTTT. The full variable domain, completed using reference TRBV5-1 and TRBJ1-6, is KAGVTQTPRYLIKTRGQQVTLSCSPISGHRSVSWYQQTPGQGLQFLFEYFSETQRNKGNFPGRFSGRQFSNSRSEMNVSTLELGDSALYLCASSLARQEFNSPLHFGNGTRLTVT.

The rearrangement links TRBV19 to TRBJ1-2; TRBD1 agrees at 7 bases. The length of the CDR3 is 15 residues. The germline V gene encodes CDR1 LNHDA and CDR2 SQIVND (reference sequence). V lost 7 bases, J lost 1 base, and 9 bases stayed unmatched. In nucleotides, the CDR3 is TGTGCCAGTAACCCCCGAAGGGGGCTTAACTATGGCTACACCTTC. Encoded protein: CASNPRRGLNYGYTF.

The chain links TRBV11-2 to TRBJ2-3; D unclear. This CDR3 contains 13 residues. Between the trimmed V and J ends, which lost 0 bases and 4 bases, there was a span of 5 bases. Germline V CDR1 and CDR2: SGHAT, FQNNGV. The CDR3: CASSLDFPDTQYF. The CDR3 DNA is TGTGCCAGCAGCTTAGATTTCCCAGATACGCAGTATTTT.

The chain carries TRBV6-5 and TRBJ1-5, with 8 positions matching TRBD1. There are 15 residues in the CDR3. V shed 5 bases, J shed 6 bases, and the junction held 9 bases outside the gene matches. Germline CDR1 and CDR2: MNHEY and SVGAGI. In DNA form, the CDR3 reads TGTGCCAGCAGTCCTCGGACAGGGATAAGTCAGCCCCAGCATTTT. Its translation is CASSPRTGISQPQHF.

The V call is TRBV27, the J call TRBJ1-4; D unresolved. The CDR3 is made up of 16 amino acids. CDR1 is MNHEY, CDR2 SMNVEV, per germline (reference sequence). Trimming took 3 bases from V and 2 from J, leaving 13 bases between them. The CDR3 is CASSFLGSGTNEKLFF. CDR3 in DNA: TGTGCCAGCAGTTTTTTGGGGAGTGGGACTAATGAAAAACTGTTTTTT.

CDR3 sequence (DNA): TGTGCCAGCAGCGTAGTGGGAGGTAACAATGAGCAGTTCTTC. Translation gives CASSVVGGNNEQFF. The chain has TRBV9 and TRBJ2-1, with a tentative D call TRBD2 (6 bases). V lost 0 bases and J lost 5, with 9 bases in between. Looked up from germline, CDR1 is SGDLS and CDR2 is YYNGEE. The CDR3 is 14 residues long.

The CDR3 loop reads CASSPGPGAYGYTF. The CDR3 nucleotides are TGTGCCAGCAGCCCGGGGCCCGGGGCCTATGGCTACACCTTC. This sequence joins TRBV28 and TRBJ1-2; D perhaps matches TRBD1 (5 bases). Looked up from germline, CDR1 is MDHEN and CDR2 is SYDVKM. This CDR3 spans 14 amino acids. Trimming removed 6 bases from V and 4 bases from J, with 15 bases in between.